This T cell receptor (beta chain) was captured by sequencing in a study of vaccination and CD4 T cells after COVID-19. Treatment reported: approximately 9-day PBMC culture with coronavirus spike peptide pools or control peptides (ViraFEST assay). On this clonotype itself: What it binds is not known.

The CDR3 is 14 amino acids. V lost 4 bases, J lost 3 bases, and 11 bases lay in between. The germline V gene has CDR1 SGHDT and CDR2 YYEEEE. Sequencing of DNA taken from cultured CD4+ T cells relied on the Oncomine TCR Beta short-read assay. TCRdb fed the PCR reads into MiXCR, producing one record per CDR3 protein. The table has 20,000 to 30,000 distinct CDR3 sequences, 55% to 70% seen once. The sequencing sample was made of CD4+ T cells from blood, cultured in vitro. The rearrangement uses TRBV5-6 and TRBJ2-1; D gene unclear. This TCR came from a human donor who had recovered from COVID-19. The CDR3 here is CASSKPSSYNEQFF. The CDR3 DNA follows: TGTGCCAGCAGCAAACCCTCCAGCTACAATGAGCAGTTCTTC. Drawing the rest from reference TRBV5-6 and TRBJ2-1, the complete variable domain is DAGVTQSPTHLIKTRGQQVTLRCSPKSGHDTVSWYQQALGQGPQFIFQYYEEEERQRGNFPDRFSGHQFPNYSSELNVNALLLGDSALYLCASSKPSSYNEQFFGPGTRLTVL.